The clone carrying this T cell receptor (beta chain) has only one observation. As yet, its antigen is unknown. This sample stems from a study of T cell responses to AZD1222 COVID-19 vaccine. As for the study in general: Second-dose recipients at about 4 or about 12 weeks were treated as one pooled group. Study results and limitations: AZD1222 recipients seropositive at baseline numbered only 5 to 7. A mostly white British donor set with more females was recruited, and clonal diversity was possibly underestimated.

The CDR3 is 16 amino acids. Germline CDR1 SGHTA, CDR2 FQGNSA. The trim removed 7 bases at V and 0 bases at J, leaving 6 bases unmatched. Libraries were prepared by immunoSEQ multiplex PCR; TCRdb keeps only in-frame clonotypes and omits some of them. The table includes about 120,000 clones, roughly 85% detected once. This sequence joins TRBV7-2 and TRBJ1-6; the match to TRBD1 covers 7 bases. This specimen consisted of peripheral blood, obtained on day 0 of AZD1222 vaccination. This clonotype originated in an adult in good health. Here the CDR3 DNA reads TGTGCCAGCATCGACAGGGCGAGCTCCTATAATTCACCCCTCCACTTT. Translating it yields CASIDRASSYNSPLHF.